The 3 T cell receptor beta chains below all came from one sample that was sequenced in a study of T cells in Graves' hyperthyroidism and ophthalmopathy. Authors of the study amplified TCR beta CDR3 regions from RNA transcripts. The HTBI set primed first-round TCR CDR3 RT-PCR. TCRdb itself ran the multiplex PCR reads through MiXCR, one entry per CDR3 protein. In the table there are some 400,000 distinct CDR3 sequences, about 14% of which are singletons. The sample consisted of blood. All receptors derive from a woman aged 55-69 years with Graves' hyperthyroidism.

A word on this clonotype: One base away lies a much larger clone, so this may be a sequencing read error. The rearrangement joins TRBV5-1 to TRBJ1-1, with D maybe TRBD1 (6 bases). V lost 3 bases and J 4 bases, leaving 13 bases between the germline ends. The CDR3 is 14 residues long. CDR1 and CDR2 (germline): SGHRS, YFSETQ. CDR3 in amino acids: CASSSGTSSTEAFF. As DNA, the CDR3 is TGCGCCAGCAGCTCTGGGACATCGAGCACTGAAGCTTTCTTT.

There are many counts of this clonotype. The rearrangement uses TRBV12-3 or TRBV12-4 and TRBJ1-5, with D unresolved. The CDR3 covers 14 residues. V lost 3 bases, J lost 2 bases, and 8 bases lay in between. The CDR3 nucleotides read TGTGCCAGCAGTTTTTATGGGGGCAATCAGCCCCAGCATTTT. Amino acids: CASSFYGGNQPQHF.

This clonotype was counted many times. The chain is built from TRBV7-3 and TRBJ2-5; weak D call: TRBD2 (6 bases). The germline CDR1 and CDR2 sequences are SGHTA and FQGTGA. V was trimmed by 5 bases and J by 14 bases, leaving 18 bases between them. The CDR3 has 12 amino acids. For the CDR3, the DNA is TGTGCCAGCAGCGCCACCGGGGGTAGGGTCTACTTC. It yields the protein CASSATGGRVYF.